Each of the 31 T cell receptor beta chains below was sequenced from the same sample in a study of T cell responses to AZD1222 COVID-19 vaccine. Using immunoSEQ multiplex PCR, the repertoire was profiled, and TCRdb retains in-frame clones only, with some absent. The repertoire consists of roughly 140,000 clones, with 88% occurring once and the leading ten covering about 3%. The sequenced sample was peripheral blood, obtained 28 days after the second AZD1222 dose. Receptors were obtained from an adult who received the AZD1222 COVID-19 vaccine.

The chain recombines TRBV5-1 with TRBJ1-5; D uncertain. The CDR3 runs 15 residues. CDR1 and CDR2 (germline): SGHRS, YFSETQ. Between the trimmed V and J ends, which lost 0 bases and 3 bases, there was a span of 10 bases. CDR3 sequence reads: CASSLGSGYNQPQHF. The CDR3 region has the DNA TGCGCCAGCAGCTTGGGATCCGGGTACAATCAGCCCCAGCATTTT.

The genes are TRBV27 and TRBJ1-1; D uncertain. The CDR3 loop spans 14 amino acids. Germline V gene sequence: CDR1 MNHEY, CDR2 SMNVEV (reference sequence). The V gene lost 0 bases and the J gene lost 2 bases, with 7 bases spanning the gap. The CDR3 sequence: CASSLSPGNTEAFF. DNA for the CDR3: TGTGCCAGCAGTTTATCCCCGGGAAACACTGAAGCTTTCTTT.

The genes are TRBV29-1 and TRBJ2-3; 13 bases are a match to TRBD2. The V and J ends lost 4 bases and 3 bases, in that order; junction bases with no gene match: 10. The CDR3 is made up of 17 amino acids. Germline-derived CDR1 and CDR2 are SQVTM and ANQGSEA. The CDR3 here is CSVVGTSGGAGTDTQYF. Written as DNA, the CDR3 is TGCAGCGTTGTGGGAACTAGCGGGGGGGCCGGGACAGATACGCAGTATTTT.

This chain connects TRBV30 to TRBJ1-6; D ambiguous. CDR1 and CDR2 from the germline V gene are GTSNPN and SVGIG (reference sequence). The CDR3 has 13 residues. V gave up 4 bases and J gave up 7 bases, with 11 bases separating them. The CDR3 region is CAWTVGRNSPLHF. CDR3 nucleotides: TGTGCCTGGACCGTGGGAAGGAATTCACCCCTCCACTTT.

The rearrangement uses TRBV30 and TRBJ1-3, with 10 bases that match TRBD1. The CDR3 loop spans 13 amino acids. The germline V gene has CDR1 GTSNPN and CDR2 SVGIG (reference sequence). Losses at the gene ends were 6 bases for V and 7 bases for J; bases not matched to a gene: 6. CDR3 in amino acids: CACHPGQGNTIYF. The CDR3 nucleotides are TGTGCCTGCCACCCGGGACAGGGGAACACCATATATTTT.

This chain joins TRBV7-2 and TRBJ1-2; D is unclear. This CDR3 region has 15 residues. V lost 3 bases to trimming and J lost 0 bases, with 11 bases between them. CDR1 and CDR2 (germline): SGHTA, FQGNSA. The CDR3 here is CASSLDGTPNYGYTF. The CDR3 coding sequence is TGTGCCAGCAGCTTGGACGGTACGCCTAACTATGGCTACACCTTC.

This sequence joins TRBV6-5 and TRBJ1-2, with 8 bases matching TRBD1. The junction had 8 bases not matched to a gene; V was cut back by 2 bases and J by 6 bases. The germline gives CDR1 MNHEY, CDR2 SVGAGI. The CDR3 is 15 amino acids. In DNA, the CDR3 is TGTGCCAGCAGTTACGCTCGGACAGGGCTGGATGGCTACACCTTC. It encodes CASSYARTGLDGYTF.

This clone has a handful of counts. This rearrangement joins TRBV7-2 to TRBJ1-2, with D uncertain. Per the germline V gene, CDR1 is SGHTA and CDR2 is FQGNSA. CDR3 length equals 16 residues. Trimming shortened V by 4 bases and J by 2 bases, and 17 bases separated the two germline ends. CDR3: CASSSQSTVSNYGYTF. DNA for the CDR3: TGTGCCAGCAGCTCCCAATCTACAGTTTCCAACTATGGCTACACCTTC. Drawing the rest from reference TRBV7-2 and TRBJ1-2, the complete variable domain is GAGVSQSPSNKVTEKGKDVELRCDPISGHTALYWYRQSLGQGLEFLIYFQGNSAPDKSGLPSDRFSAERTGGSVSTLTIQRTQQEDSAVYLCASSSQSTVSNYGYTFGSGTRLTVV.

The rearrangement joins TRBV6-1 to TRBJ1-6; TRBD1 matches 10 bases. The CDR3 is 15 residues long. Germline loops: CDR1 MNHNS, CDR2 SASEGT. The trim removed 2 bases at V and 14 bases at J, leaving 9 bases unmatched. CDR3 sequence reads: CASSEPGQGLQALHF. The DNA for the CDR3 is TGTGCCAGCAGTGAACCGGGACAGGGGCTCCAGGCCCTCCACTTT.

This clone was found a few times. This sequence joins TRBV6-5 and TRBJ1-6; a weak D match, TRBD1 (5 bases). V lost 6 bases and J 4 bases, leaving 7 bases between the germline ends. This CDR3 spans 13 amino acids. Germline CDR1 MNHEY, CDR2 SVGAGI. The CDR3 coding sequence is TGTGCCAGCAGGGGGGGGTATAATTCACCCCTCCACTTT. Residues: CASRGGYNSPLHF.

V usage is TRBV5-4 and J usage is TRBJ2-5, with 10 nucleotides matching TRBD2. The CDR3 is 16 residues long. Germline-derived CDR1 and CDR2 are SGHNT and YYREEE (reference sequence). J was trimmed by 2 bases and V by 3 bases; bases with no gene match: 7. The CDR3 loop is CASSSSSGSVQETQYF. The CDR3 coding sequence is TGTGCCAGCAGCTCGTCTAGCGGGAGCGTGCAAGAGACCCAGTACTTC.

CDR3 residues: CASSPDGQGAYEQYF. The DNA for the CDR3 is TGTGCCAGCTCACCCGATGGACAGGGGGCATACGAGCAGTACTTC. The gene calls are TRBV18 and TRBJ2-7, with 11 bases lining up with TRBD1. This CDR3 has 15 residues. V was pared by 3 bases and J by 4 bases, with 5 bases of the junction left unmatched. Germline loops: CDR1 KGHSH, CDR2 LQKENI.

The CDR3, as DNA: TGTGCCAGCAGCTCCCTACGATCCGGGGCCAACGTCCTGACTTTC. Protein product: CASSSLRSGANVLTF. The chain carries TRBV5-5 and TRBJ2-6; D is unresolved. The CDR3 extends over 15 amino acids. Deletions cut 3 bases from V and 4 bases from J, with 11 bases between. Per germline, CDR1 SGHKS and CDR2 YYEKEE (reference sequence).

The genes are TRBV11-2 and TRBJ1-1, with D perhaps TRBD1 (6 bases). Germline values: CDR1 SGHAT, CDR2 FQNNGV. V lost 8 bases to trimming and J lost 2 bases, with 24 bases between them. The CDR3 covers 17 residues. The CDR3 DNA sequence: TGTGCCAGCCTCCCCGAACAGGGAAAAGGGTTCAACACTGAAGCTTTCTTT. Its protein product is CASLPEQGKGFNTEAFF.

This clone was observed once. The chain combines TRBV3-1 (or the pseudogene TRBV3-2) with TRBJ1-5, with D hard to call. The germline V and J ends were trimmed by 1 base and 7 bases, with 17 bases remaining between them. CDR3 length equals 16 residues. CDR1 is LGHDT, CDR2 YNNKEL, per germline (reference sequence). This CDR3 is CASSQGSGVRGQPQHF. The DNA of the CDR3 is TGTGCCAGCAGCCAAGGATCTGGGGTAAGAGGCCAGCCCCAGCATTTT.

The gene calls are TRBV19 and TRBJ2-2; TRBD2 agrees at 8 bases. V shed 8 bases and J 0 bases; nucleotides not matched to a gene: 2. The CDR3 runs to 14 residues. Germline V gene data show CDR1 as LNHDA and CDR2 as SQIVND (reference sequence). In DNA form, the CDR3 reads TGTGCCAGTTCTAGCGGGCCGAACACCGGGGAGCTGTTTTTT. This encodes CASSSGPNTGELFF.

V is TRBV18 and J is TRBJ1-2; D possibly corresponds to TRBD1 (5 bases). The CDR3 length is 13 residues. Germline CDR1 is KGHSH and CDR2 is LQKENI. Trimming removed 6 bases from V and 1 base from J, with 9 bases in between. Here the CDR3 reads CASSPGGNYGYTF. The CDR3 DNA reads TGTGCCAGCTCGCCGGGGGGTAACTATGGCTACACCTTC.

This CDR3 reads CASIPGRDRVGVGANVLTF. In DNA, the CDR3 is TGTGCCAGCATCCCGGGCCGGGACAGGGTTGGCGTTGGGGCCAACGTCCTGACTTTC. The chain joins TRBV5-4 to TRBJ2-6, with 9 positions matching TRBD1. This CDR3 region has 19 residues. Trimming at V came to 6 bases and at J to 3 bases, leaving 16 bases not matched to a gene. Per germline, CDR1 SGHNT and CDR2 YYREEE (reference sequence).

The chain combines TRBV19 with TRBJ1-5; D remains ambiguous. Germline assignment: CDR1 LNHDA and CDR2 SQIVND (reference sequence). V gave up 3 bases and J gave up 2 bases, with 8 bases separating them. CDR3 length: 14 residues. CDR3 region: CASSMDHRNQPQHF. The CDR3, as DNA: TGTGCCAGTAGTATGGACCATCGCAATCAGCCCCAGCATTTT.

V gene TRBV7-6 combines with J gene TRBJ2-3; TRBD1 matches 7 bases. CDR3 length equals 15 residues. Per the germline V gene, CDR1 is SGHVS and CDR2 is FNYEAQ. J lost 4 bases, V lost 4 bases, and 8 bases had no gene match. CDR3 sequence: CASSSTGPTSDTQYF. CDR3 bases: TGTGCCAGCAGCTCGACAGGGCCTACCTCAGATACGCAGTATTTT.

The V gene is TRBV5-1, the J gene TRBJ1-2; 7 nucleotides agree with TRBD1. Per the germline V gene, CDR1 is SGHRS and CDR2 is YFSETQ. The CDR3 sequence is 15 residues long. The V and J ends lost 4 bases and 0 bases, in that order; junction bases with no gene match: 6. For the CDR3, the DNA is TGCGCCAGCAGCCCAGGGACAGTCTCTAACTATGGCTACACCTTC. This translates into CASSPGTVSNYGYTF.

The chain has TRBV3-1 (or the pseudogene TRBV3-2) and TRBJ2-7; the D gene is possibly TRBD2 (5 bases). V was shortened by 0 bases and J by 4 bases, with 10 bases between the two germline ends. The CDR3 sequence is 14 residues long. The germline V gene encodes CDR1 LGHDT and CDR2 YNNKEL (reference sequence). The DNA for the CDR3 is TGTGCCAGCAGCCAAGAACTCGGGAATTACGAGCAGTACTTC. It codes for CASSQELGNYEQYF.

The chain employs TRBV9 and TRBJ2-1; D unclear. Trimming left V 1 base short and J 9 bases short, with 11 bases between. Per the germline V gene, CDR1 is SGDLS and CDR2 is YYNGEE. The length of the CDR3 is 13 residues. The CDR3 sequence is CASSVILLSEQFF. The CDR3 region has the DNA TGTGCCAGCAGCGTAATCTTGCTGAGTGAGCAGTTCTTC.

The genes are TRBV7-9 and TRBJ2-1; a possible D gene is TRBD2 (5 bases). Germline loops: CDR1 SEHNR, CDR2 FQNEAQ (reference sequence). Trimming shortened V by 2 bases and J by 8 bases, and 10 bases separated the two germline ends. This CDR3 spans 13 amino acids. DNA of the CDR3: TGTGCCAGCAGCTTACGGGGTTGGGATGAGCAGTTCTTC. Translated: CASSLRGWDEQFF.

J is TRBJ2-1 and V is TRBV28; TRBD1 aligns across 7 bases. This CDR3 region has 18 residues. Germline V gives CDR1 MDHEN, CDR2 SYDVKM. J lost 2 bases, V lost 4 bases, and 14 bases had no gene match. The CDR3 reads CASSYPENTGVAYNEQFF. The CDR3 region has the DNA TGTGCCAGCAGTTACCCCGAAAATACAGGGGTAGCCTACAATGAGCAGTTCTTC.

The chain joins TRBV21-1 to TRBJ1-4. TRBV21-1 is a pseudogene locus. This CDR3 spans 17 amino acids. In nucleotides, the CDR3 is TGTGCCAGCAGCCGGTGGGGAGACATTCCAACTAATGAAAAACTGTTTTTT. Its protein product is CASSRWGDIPTNEKLFF.

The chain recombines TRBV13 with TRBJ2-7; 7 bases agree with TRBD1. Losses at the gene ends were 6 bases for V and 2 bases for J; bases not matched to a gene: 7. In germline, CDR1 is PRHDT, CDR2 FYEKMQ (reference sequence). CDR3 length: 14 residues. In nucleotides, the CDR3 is TGTGCCAGCAGAGCCCGGGACAGAACCTACGAGCAGTACTTC. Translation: CASRARDRTYEQYF.

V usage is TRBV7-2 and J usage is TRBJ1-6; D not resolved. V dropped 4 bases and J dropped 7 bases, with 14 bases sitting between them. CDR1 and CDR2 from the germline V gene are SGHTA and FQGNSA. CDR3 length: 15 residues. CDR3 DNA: TGTGCCAGCAGCTCACCCCGTGTCTGGAATTCACCCCTCCACTTT. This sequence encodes CASSSPRVWNSPLHF.

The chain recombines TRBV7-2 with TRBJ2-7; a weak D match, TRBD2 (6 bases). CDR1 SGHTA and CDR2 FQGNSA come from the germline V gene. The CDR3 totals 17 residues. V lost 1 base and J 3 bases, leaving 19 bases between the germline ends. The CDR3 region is CASSLGLVRGPHYEQYF. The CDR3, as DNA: TGTGCCAGCAGCTTAGGACTAGTAAGAGGGCCTCACTACGAGCAGTACTTC.

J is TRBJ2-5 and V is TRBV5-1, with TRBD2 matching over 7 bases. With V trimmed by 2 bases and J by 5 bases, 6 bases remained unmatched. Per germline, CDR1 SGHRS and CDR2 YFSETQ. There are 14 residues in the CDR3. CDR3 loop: CASSLLAQGETQYF. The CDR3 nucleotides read TGCGCCAGCAGCTTACTAGCGCAGGGCGAGACCCAGTACTTC.

CDR3 region: CASSNGNTIYF. CDR3 nucleotide sequence: TGTGCCAGCAGCAATGGAAACACCATATATTTT. The V call is TRBV9, the J call TRBJ1-3; D gene uncertain. This CDR3 is built from 11 residues. CDR1 SGDLS and CDR2 YYNGEE come from the germline V gene. Trimming took off 4 bases at V and 3 bases at J, with 2 bases between the two ends.